What follows is one T cell receptor (beta chain) and its context. This clonotype has just a few counts. Its antigen is unknown. No per-base quality is available; no much larger clone lies one base away. The record originates from a study of T-cell reconstitution after alpha-beta-depleted transplantation in children (TCRdb year 2016). Concerning the study at large: The study quantitatively tracked T-cell immune reconstitution after TCRalphabeta/CD19-depleted allogeneic hematopoietic cell transplantation in children using TCR repertoire profiling.

Explained via the paper, the treatment or condition label denotes: allogeneic hematopoietic cell transplantation with graft depleted of TCRalphabeta T cells and CD19 B cells. Transplant recipients were children who received TCRalphabeta/CD19-depleted allogeneic hematopoietic cell grafts. Broad study findings and their caveats: The apparently early alphabetaT-cell count recovery about two months after transplant was reportedly dependent on only several hundred rapidly expanded clones derived from non-depleted graft cells. The high TCRbeta diversity at day 60 in some patients was ascribed to recipient T cells and intrathymic progenitors that had survived conditioning. Over the following months the frequencies of hyperexpanded clones went down, and after one year T-cell counts and TCRbeta diversity were mostly credited to newly produced T cells.

Library preparation employed PCR. TCRdb shows the sequencer as Illumina HiSeq 2500. To normalize quantification of the TCRbeta repertoire, the TCR libraries were built with molecular barcoding that relied on unique molecular identifiers. TCRdb's own reprocessing of the public reads used fastp at Q25 and MiXCR and kept productive beta chains. Rows matching on CDR3 protein sequence are summarized as one entry with the most common DNA and genes. The sample profile shows approximately 1,000,000 distinct CDR3 sequences; 25% to 35% of them were found once. The ten largest clonotypes hold roughly 28% of the sample. The source of this sequence is a boy under three years old who had a stem cell transplant for SCID, so the T cells may come from the graft donor. The sample here was PBMCs, mostly from graft donor cells, taken 360 days after TCRalphabeta/CD19-depleted stem cell transplant.

The bases are TGTGCCAGCAGTTACCCTATTTATGACAGGAAAGAGACCCAGTACTTC. The encoded protein is CASSYPIYDRKETQYF. This chain is built from TRBV6-2 or TRBV6-3 and TRBJ2-5; a tentative D call is TRBD1 (6 bases match). The CDR3, cysteine through phenylalanine, is 16 amino acids long. Just CDR3 DNA is preserved here, 48 bases in frame from base 1. V is shortened by 2 bases, J by 3 bases, and the region joining them spans 16 bases. As encoded in the germline V gene, CDR1 is MNHEY while CDR2 is SVGEGT.